The clone carrying this T cell receptor (beta chain) was recorded many times. The data originate from a study of T-cell reconstitution after alpha-beta-depleted transplantation in children. CDR1 MDHEN and CDR2 SYDVKM come from the germline V gene. The CDR3 length is 11 residues. The V gene lost 5 bases and the J gene lost 3 bases, with 5 bases spanning the gap. During its preparation, the TCRbeta library received unique molecular identifiers. One entry per CDR3 protein, called by TCRdb with MiXCR from the PCR reads. Here the sample spans 180,000 or so distinct CDR3 sequences, about 6% being singletons.

The sequence was obtained from a girl in the first two years of life with combined immunodeficiency, due to receive a stem cell transplant. The sequences come from PBMCs, collected before TCRalphabeta/CD19-depleted stem cell transplant. The chain links TRBV28 to TRBJ2-7; no definite D call. Written as DNA, the CDR3 is TGTGCCAGCAGTCATTACTACGAGCAGTACTTC. This sequence encodes CASSHYYEQYF. Looking up the rest from reference TRBV28 and TRBJ2-7 gives the full variable domain: DVKVTQSSRYLVKRTGEKVFLECVQDMDHENMFWYRQDPGLGLRLIYFSYDVKMKEKGDIPEGYSVSREKKERFSLILESASTNQTSMYLCASSHYYEQYFGPGTRLTVT.